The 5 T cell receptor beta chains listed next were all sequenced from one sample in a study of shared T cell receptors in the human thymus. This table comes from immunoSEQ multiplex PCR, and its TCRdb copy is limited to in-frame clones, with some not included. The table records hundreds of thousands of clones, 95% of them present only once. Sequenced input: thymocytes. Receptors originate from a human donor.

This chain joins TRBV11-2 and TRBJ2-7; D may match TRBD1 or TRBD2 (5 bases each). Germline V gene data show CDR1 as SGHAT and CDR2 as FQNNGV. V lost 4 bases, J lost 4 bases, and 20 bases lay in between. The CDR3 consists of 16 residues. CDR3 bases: TGTGCCAGCAGCTCCTCAAACCGGGACCCTGGGTACGAGCAGTACTTC. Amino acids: CASSSSNRDPGYEQYF.

CDR3 amino acids: CASSQRTKTYNEQFF. The CDR3, as DNA: TGTGCCAGCAGCCAACGTACCAAGACCTACAATGAGCAGTTCTTC. The rearrangement joins TRBV14 to TRBJ2-1; D unclear. The germline CDR1 and CDR2 sequences are SGHDN and FVKESK. V gave up 2 bases and J gave up 2 bases, with 10 bases separating them. This CDR3 region has 15 residues.

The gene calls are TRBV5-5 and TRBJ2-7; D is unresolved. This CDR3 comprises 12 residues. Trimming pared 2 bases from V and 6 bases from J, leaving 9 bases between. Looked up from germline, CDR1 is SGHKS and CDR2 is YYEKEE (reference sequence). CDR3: CASSLVTVEQYF. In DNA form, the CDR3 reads TGTGCCAGCAGCTTAGTTACCGTCGAGCAGTACTTC.

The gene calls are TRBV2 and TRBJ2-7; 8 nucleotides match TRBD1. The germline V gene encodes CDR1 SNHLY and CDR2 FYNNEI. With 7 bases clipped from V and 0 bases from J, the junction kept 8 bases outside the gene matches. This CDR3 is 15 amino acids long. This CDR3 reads CASTKRQGHSYEQYF. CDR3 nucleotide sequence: TGTGCCAGCACCAAAAGACAGGGGCACTCCTACGAGCAGTACTTC.

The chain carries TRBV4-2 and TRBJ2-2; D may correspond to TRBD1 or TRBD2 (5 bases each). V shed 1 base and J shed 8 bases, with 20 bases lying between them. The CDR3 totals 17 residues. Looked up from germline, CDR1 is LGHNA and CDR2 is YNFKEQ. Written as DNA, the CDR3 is TGTGCCAGCAGCCAAGTAACTACCGGGACCTCTTCGGGGGAGCTGTTTTTT. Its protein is CASSQVTTGTSSGELFF.